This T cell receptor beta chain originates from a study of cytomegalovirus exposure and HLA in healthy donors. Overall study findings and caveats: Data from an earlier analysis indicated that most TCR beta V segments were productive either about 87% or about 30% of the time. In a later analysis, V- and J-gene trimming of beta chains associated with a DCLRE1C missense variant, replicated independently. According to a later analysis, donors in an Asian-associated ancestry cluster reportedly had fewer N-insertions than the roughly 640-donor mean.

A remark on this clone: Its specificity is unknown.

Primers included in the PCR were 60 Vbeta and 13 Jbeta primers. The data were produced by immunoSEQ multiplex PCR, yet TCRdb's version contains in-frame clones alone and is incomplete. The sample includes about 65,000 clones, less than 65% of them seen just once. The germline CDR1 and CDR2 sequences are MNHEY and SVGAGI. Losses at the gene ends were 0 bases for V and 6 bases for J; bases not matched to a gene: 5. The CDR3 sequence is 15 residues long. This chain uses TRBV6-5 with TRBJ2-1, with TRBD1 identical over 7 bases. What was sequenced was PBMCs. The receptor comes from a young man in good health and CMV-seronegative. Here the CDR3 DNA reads TGTGCCAGCAGTTACTCGGGGGCAGGGGGCAATGAGCAGTTCTTC. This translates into CASSYSGAGGNEQFF.